The present T cell receptor (beta chain) was sequenced within a study of blood T cell repertoires in COVID-19. This clone has a handful of counts. This CDR3 has 15 amino acids. The germline CDR1 and CDR2 sequences are SGHVS and FNYEAQ. V shed 1 base and J shed 3 bases, with 13 bases lying between them. The repertoire was sequenced with immunoSEQ multiplex PCR; TCRdb's copy has only in-frame clones and lacks some. The sample contains tens of thousands of clones, just under 85% of which appear only once. The TCR sequence derives from a man over 45 with active COVID-19. The chain links TRBV7-6 to TRBJ2-7, with D maybe TRBD2 (6 bases). Sequenced input: peripheral blood. The CDR3 region is CASSLEGGTHYEQYF. For the CDR3, the DNA is TGTGCCAGCAGCTTAGAGGGCGGGACTCACTACGAGCAGTACTTC.